The rows below give T cell receptor beta chains drawn from one sample of a study of blood T cell repertoires in COVID-19. Assay used: immunoSEQ multiplex PCR; TCRdb lists only in-frame clones, some missing. Among 200,000 to 250,000 clones listed, approximately 77% were seen once. Material: peripheral blood. These receptors were taken from an elderly woman with acute or convalescent COVID-19. The CDR3 runs from the conserved cysteine through the conserved F or W. The D gene is left open where the match is weak. Size values are once, few and many counts, or a class for expanded clones, and some rows have none.

J gene	D gene	V gene	clone size	CDR3 protein	CDR3 DNA
TRBJ1-1	TRBD1	TRBV12-5	.	CASGLNSDRGHMNTEAFF	TGTGCTAGTGGTTTGAATTCGGACAGGGGCCACATGAACACTGAAGCTTTCTTT
TRBJ1-1	TRBD1	TRBV28	.	CASRRRRTGGTEAFF	TGTGCCAGCAGAAGAAGACGGACAGGTGGGACTGAAGCTTTCTTT
TRBJ2-7	.	TRBV3-1/TRBV3-2	.	CASKARGAGAREQLYF	TGTGCCAGCAAGGCCCGGGGGGCGGGGGCCCGTGAGCAGTTGTACTTC
TRBJ2-5	.	TRBV5-1	.	CASSLELDGTQYF	TGCGCCAGCAGCTTGGAACTAGATGGGACCCAGTACTTC
TRBJ1-2	TRBD1	TRBV28	once	CASSLGQGVGYGYTF	TGTGCCAGCAGTTTGGGACAGGGGGTGGGCTATGGCTACACCTTC
TRBJ2-2	TRBD2	TRBV27	.	CASRPSGENTGELFF	TGTGCCAGCAGACCTAGCGGCGAGAACACCGGGGAGCTGTTTTTT
TRBJ1-3	TRBD1	TRBV11-3	.	CASSLGQGSGNTIYF	TGTGCCAGCAGCTTAGGACAGGGCTCTGGAAACACCATATATTTT
TRBJ1-4	TRBD1	TRBV30	.	CAWSRDRGGEKLFF	TGTGCCTGGAGTCGCGACAGGGGAGGCGAAAAACTGTTTTTT
TRBJ1-1	.	TRBV11-3	.	CASSSPTGINTEAFF	TGTGCCAGCAGCTCCCCAACAGGGATAAACACTGAAGCTTTCTTT
TRBJ1-6	.	TRBV7-8	.	CASSPQGDYNSPLHF	TGTGCCAGCAGCCCTCAAGGGGATTATAATTCACCCCTCCACTTT
TRBJ1-6	.	TRBV3-1/TRBV3-2	once	CASSLGDTNSPLHF	TGTGCCAGCAGCCTCGGGGACACTAATTCACCCCTCCACTTT
TRBJ1-6	TRBD1	TRBV7-3	few	CASSLDGQAHSPLHF	TGTGCCAGCAGCTTAGATGGACAGGCCCATTCACCCCTCCACTTT
TRBJ2-7	TRBD1	TRBV18	.	CASSPGTGGLYEQYF	TGTGCCAGCTCACCCGGGACAGGGGGTTTGTACGAGCAGTACTTC
TRBJ1-6	.	TRBV7-2	.	CASSLTPFGQTSPLHF	TGTGCCAGCAGCTTAACCCCTTTCGGACAGACTTCACCCCTCCACTTT
TRBJ1-4	.	TRBV12-3/TRBV12-4	.	CASSQNEKLFF	TGTGCCAGCAGCCAGAATGAAAAACTGTTTTTT
TRBJ2-3	TRBD2	TRBV18	.	CASSPSIREGTDTQYF	TGTGCCAGCTCACCATCAATCCGGGAGGGGACAGATACGCAGTATTTT
TRBJ2-7	.	TRBV2	.	CASTTGMDEQYF	TGTGCCAGTACAACCGGGATGGACGAGCAGTACTTC
TRBJ2-3	.	TRBV6-6	.	CASKEGHTDTQYF	TGTGCCAGCAAGGAGGGCCACACAGATACGCAGTATTTT
TRBJ1-5	.	TRBV20-1	.	CSASTGSSGQPQHF	TGCAGTGCTAGTACAGGATCCTCGGGTCAGCCCCAGCATTTT
TRBJ1-2	.	TRBV6-6	once	CASNPRQADAHYGYTF	TGTGCCAGCAACCCACGCCAGGCAGACGCACACTATGGCTACACCTTC
TRBJ2-1	.	TRBV27	.	CASSLWQGRGNEQFF	TGTGCCAGCAGTTTATGGCAGGGGAGAGGCAATGAGCAGTTCTTC
TRBJ2-2	TRBD2	TRBV5-4	.	CASSRAGAGELFF	TGTGCCAGCAGCCGCGCGGGGGCCGGGGAGCTGTTTTTT
TRBJ1-1	.	TRBV28	.	CASSLRGVKNEAFF	TGTGCCAGCAGTTTACGGGGTGTTAAGAATGAAGCTTTCTTT
TRBJ1-3	TRBD1	TRBV5-6	.	CASRTRTGLAGNTIYF	TGTGCCAGCAGGACCCGGACAGGGCTTGCTGGAAACACCATATATTTT
TRBJ1-1	.	TRBV10-3	.	CAIRATGFDTEAFF	TGTGCCATCAGAGCCACAGGGTTTGACACTGAAGCTTTCTTT
TRBJ1-2	.	TRBV29-1	.	CSVGAAHGYTF	TGCAGCGTTGGAGCGGCACATGGCTACACCTTC
TRBJ1-2	TRBD1	TRBV5-4	.	CASSYPTGGQGYTF	TGTGCCAGCAGTTATCCGACAGGGGGTCAGGGCTACACCTTC
TRBJ1-1	TRBD1	TRBV28	once	CASSTTGVGTEAFF	TGTGCCAGCAGTACAACAGGGGTGGGCACTGAAGCTTTCTTT
TRBJ2-2	.	TRBV5-4	.	CASSFGVSVTGELFF	TGTGCCAGCAGCTTCGGGGTCTCCGTCACCGGGGAGCTGTTTTTT
TRBJ2-5	.	TRBV3-1/TRBV3-2	.	CASSPSPRGETQYF	TGTGCCAGCAGCCCATCCCCCAGGGGAGAGACCCAGTACTTC
TRBJ1-2	.	TRBV9	.	CASSVDQGIGYTF	TGTGCCAGCAGCGTAGACCAGGGTATAGGCTACACCTTC
TRBJ2-7	.	TRBV19	few	CASSTTEGGYEQYF	TGTGCCAGTAGTACGACCGAAGGGGGTTACGAGCAGTACTTC
TRBJ2-1	.	TRBV19	.	CASLYREDEQFF	TGTGCCAGCCTGTACCGAGAAGATGAGCAGTTCTTC
TRBJ1-5	.	TRBV7-9	.	CASSYGGSNQPQHF	TGTGCCAGCAGCTATGGGGGGAGCAATCAGCCCCAGCATTTT
TRBJ2-5	.	TRBV3-1/TRBV3-2	.	CASGQDFPSQETQYF	TGTGCCAGCGGCCAGGACTTCCCCTCCCAAGAGACCCAGTACTTC
TRBJ2-7	.	TRBV28	many	CASSLPHYEQYF	TGTGCCAGCAGTTTACCCCACTACGAGCAGTACTTC
TRBJ2-1	TRBD1	TRBV19	.	CASSQGQSSYNEQFF	TGTGCCAGTAGCCAGGGACAGTCAAGTTACAATGAGCAGTTCTTC
TRBJ2-7	TRBD2	TRBV6-6	.	CASSSSGGGYEQYF	TGTGCCAGCAGCTCGAGCGGGGGTGGTTACGAGCAGTACTTC
TRBJ1-2	.	TRBV27	many	CASSYTGPNYGYTF	TGTGCCAGCAGCTATACAGGTCCCAACTATGGCTACACCTTC
TRBJ2-1	TRBD2	TRBV7-2	.	CASSSLSGTTYNEQFF	TGTGCCAGCAGCTCACTTAGCGGGACCACCTACAATGAGCAGTTCTTC
TRBJ1-2	TRBD1	TRBV13	.	CASSQDRAYGYTF	TGTGCCAGCAGCCAAGACAGGGCCTATGGCTACACCTTC
TRBJ2-5	TRBD2	TRBV14	.	CASSPGLAVVETQYF	TGTGCCAGCAGCCCGGGACTAGCAGTGGTCGAGACCCAGTACTTC